The 19 T cell receptor beta chains reported below all come from one sample, sequenced in a study of cytotoxic CD8 clonotypes in ibrutinib-treated CLL. The protocol was immunoSEQ multiplex PCR, while the TCRdb copy is restricted to in-frame clones and leaves out a portion. Here the sample spans fewer than 400,000 clones, 67% being singletons. The sample in question was PBMCs, obtained after 36 months of ibrutinib treatment. The receptors were sampled from a human donor with chronic lymphocytic leukemia.

This sequence joins TRBV6-4 and TRBJ2-3; TRBD1 or TRBD2 may be the D gene (5 bases each). CDR1 is MRHNA and CDR2 is SNTAGT in the germline V gene. The V end was cut by 2 bases, the J end by 6 bases, with 9 bases between. This CDR3 has 13 amino acids. CDR3: CASSDIGTDTQYF. CDR3 sequence (DNA): TGTGCCAGCAGTGACATAGGGACGGATACGCAGTATTTT.

The rearrangement links TRBV7-8 to TRBJ2-7; 7 bases line up with TRBD2. This CDR3 is 18 amino acids long. Germline-derived CDR1 and CDR2 are SGHVS and FQNEAQ. Losses at the gene ends were 2 bases for V and 0 bases for J; bases not matched to a gene: 13. The CDR3 region is CASSLRRWSGGDSYEQYF. The CDR3, as DNA: TGTGCCAGCAGCTTAAGGCGGTGGTCTGGGGGGGACTCCTACGAGCAGTACTTC.

The chain joins TRBV14 to TRBJ2-1, with 12 bases fitting TRBD2. This CDR3 spans 14 amino acids. Unmatched junction bases numbered 4, after V lost 0 bases and J lost 13 bases. Germline loops: CDR1 SGHDN, CDR2 FVKESK. The CDR3 is CASSQDLLAGGQFF. The CDR3 DNA reads as TGTGCCAGCAGCCAAGATTTACTAGCGGGAGGCCAGTTCTTC.

The chain has TRBV6-1 and TRBJ1-4, with D unclear. The CDR3 spans 13 residues. The germline V gene encodes CDR1 MNHNS and CDR2 SASEGT. Trimming cost V 9 bases and J 3 bases, with 11 bases left between them. CDR3 sequence (DNA): TGTGCCAGGGTTCTGTACCCTAATGAAAAACTGTTTTTT. This gives the protein CARVLYPNEKLFF.

The chain has TRBV19 and TRBJ1-5; a weak D match, TRBD1 (5 bases). The CDR3 extends over 16 amino acids. Trimming cost V 1 base and J 0 bases, with 10 bases left between them. CDR1 LNHDA and CDR2 SQIVND come from the germline V gene (reference sequence). The CDR3 nucleotides are TGTGCCAGTAGTATAGTAGGAGGGACTAGCAATCAGCCCCAGCATTTT. It translates to CASSIVGGTSNQPQHF.

A few counts support this clone. The rearrangement joins TRBV7-8 to TRBJ2-7; the match to TRBD2 covers 12 bases. The ends lost 1 base at V and 3 bases at J; junction bases unmatched: 4. Germline-derived CDR1 and CDR2 are SGHVS and FQNEAQ. The CDR3 is 16 residues long. DNA for the CDR3: TGTGCCAGCAGCTTAGGGACTAGCGGGGTATACTACGAGCAGTACTTC. It codes for CASSLGTSGVYYEQYF.

This clone has a handful of counts. This chain links TRBV2 with TRBJ2-2; D unresolved. The germline V gene encodes CDR1 SNHLY and CDR2 FYNNEI. V was pared by 10 bases and J by 4 bases, with 10 bases between. The CDR3 is made up of 12 amino acids. The CDR3 region is CATTRSTGELFF. The CDR3 region has the DNA TGTGCCACTACCCGGAGCACCGGGGAGCTGTTTTTT.

The chain combines TRBV9 with TRBJ2-7, with 12 bases that match TRBD1. The trim removed 4 bases at V and 3 bases at J, leaving 8 bases unmatched. This CDR3 contains 16 residues. Germline CDR1 SGDLS, CDR2 YYNGEE. As DNA, the CDR3 is TGTGCCAGCAGCCCGGGACAGGGGGCGCATGTCTACGAGCAGTACTTC. It yields the protein CASSPGQGAHVYEQYF.

This chain connects TRBV14 to TRBJ2-5, with TRBD1 identical over 7 bases. The V segment lost 2 bases and the J segment 1 base; nucleotides outside the gene matches: 4. The CDR3 length is 15 residues. Germline CDR1 is SGHDN and CDR2 is FVKESK. The CDR3 region has the DNA TGTGCCAGCAGCCAACCACGGACAGGCCAAGAGACCCAGTACTTC. Its translation is CASSQPRTGQETQYF. Drawing the rest from reference TRBV14 and TRBJ2-5, the complete variable domain is EAGVTQFPSHSVIEKGQTVTLRCDPISGHDNLYWYRRVMGKEIKFLLHFVKESKQDESGMPNNRFLAERTGGTYSTLKVQPAELEDSGVYFCASSQPRTGQETQYFGPGTRLLVL.

The chain carries TRBV5-5 and TRBJ1-5, with D possibly matching TRBD1 (5 bases). Per the germline V gene, CDR1 is SGHKS and CDR2 is YYEKEE (reference sequence). Trimming pared 3 bases from V and 0 bases from J, leaving 10 bases between. CDR3 length: 15 residues. CDR3 residues: CASSSGTNSNQPQHF. The CDR3 coding sequence is TGTGCCAGCAGCTCAGGGACGAATAGCAATCAGCCCCAGCATTTT.

DNA for the CDR3: TGTGCCACCAGCAGAGGGACTAGTGGTGGCAATGAGCAGTTCTTC. Translated: CATSRGTSGGNEQFF. V and J are TRBV15 and TRBJ2-1; 7 positions match TRBD2. The CDR3 is 15 amino acids. Trimming removed 1 base from V and 6 bases from J; junction bases left unmatched: 6. Germline CDR1 is LNHNV and CDR2 is YYDKDF (reference sequence).

This clone turned up a few times. This sequence joins TRBV29-1 and TRBJ2-2; D is unclear. The V end was cut by 6 bases, the J end by 2 bases, with 13 bases between. Germline CDR1 SQVTM, CDR2 ANQGSEA. The CDR3 runs 14 residues. The CDR3 DNA reads as TGCAGCGTGGCGGCGACGAGAAACACCGGGGAGCTGTTTTTT. Encoded protein: CSVAATRNTGELFF.

The gene calls are TRBV7-3 and TRBJ2-5; D might be TRBD1 (8 bases). V gave up 4 bases and J gave up 4 bases, with 13 bases separating them. This CDR3 is built from 14 residues. Germline V gene lookup returns CDR1 SGHTA and CDR2 FQGTGA. The CDR3 sequence is CASSSDREGETQYF. The CDR3 DNA follows: TGTGCCAGCAGCTCGGACAGGGAGGGAGAGACCCAGTACTTC.

In this sample, this clone turned up a few times. V gene TRBV21-1 combines with J gene TRBJ1-2; the D segment call TRBD1 is taken from the table without a DNA check. TRBV21-1 has pseudogene status. This CDR3 has 10 residues. The CDR3 DNA reads TGTGCCAGCAGCGCCAGGGGCTACACCTTC. As protein: CASSARGYTF.

This CDR3 is CASSLTGNQETQYF. CDR3 nucleotides: TGCGCCAGCAGCCTGACAGGGAACCAAGAGACCCAGTACTTC. The chain has TRBV5-1 and TRBJ2-5; 7 bases align to TRBD1. The ends lost 4 bases at V and 0 bases at J; junction bases unmatched: 3. The germline V gene has CDR1 SGHRS and CDR2 YFSETQ. The CDR3 has 14 residues.

The chain joins TRBV2 to TRBJ2-1; 11 bases align to TRBD1. Germline lookup yields CDR1 SNHLY and CDR2 FYNNEI. The CDR3 loop spans 15 amino acids. Trimming removed 7 bases from V and 4 bases from J; junction bases left unmatched: 6. CDR3 residues: CASTPDRGPYNEQFF. The DNA for the CDR3 is TGTGCCAGCACCCCGGACAGGGGGCCGTACAATGAGCAGTTCTTC.

The chain links TRBV29-1 to TRBJ1-1, with TRBD1 as a possible D gene (5 bases). Between the trimmed V and J ends, which lost 4 bases and 4 bases, there was a span of 13 bases. The CDR3 contains 13 residues. Germline loops: CDR1 SQVTM, CDR2 ANQGSEA. CDR3 protein: CSVGGRVSTEAFF. DNA of the CDR3: TGCAGCGTTGGTGGCAGGGTGAGCACTGAAGCTTTCTTT.

V is TRBV11-2 and J is TRBJ2-1; TRBD2 aligns across 9 bases. Germline assignment: CDR1 SGHAT and CDR2 FQNNGV. The J segment lost 0 bases and the V segment lost 5 bases, leaving 5 bases of the junction unmatched. This CDR3 has 16 amino acids. CDR3 region: CASSALAGYSYNEQFF. The CDR3 bases are TGTGCCAGCAGCGCTCTAGCGGGGTACTCCTACAATGAGCAGTTCTTC.

The chain uses TRBV27 and TRBJ2-7; perhaps D is TRBD1 or TRBD2 (5 bases each). The ends were cut back, 6 bases at V and 2 bases at J, with 17 bases in the middle. The CDR3 is made up of 15 amino acids. CDR1 MNHEY and CDR2 SMNVEV come from the germline V gene (reference sequence). The CDR3 DNA follows: TGTGCCAGCAGCTTGGAAGGACTGGGGCCCTACGAGCAGTACTTC. Translation: CASSLEGLGPYEQYF.